Below, one TCR beta chain is given with its context. Thyroid surgery was preceded by no treatment in any patient. CDR3 length equals 16 residues. V lost 1 base and J lost 7; bases outside the gene matches: 10. Germline values: CDR1 LNHDA, CDR2 SQIVND (reference sequence). This specimen belongs to a study of metastatic and nonmetastatic thyroid tumors. In the study overall: Comparative analysis of repertoires was undertaken across blood and tumor or nodule tissue obtained from malignant and benign thyroid patients.

TCRdb redid the clone calls on the PCR reads using MiXCR. The sample lists roughly 40,000 clones; about an eighth were seen once. The chain joins TRBV19 to TRBJ1-2; 9 positions match TRBD1. Sequencing input: blood. The clonotype comes from a male donor with papillary thyroid cancer or a benign thyroid nodule (not recorded which). Some clones in this sample may be carry-over from other donors' samples. The CDR3 spells CASSIGTGGANAGYTF. CDR3 coding DNA: TGTGCCAGTAGTATAGGAACAGGGGGCGCGAACGCTGGCTACACCTTC.